A single sample is the source of the 26 T cell receptor beta chains below, sequenced in a study of blood T cell repertoires in COVID-19. Only in-frame clones appear in the TCRdb table, and some are missing; sequencing was by immunoSEQ multiplex PCR. The sample includes 230,000 or so clones, roughly 84% seen only once; the top ten take 1.2% to 1.5%. What was sequenced was peripheral blood. All receptors come from a woman between 40 and 50 years old who had recovered from COVID-19.

The chain employs TRBV11-2 and TRBJ2-1; 7 bases fit TRBD2. Germline CDR1 reads SGHAT; CDR2 reads FQNNGV. This CDR3 contains 17 residues. Trimming removed 3 bases from V and 2 bases from J; junction bases left unmatched: 10. The CDR3 DNA sequence: TGTGCCAGCAGCTTGAGTGCCGCAGCGGGGACCTACAATGAGCAGTTCTTC. It yields the protein CASSLSAAAGTYNEQFF.

The V call is TRBV28, the J call TRBJ1-4; maybe TRBD1 (5 bases). CDR1 MDHEN and CDR2 SYDVKM come from the germline V gene. The CDR3 consists of 15 residues. The ends were cut back, 4 bases at V and 0 bases at J, with 9 bases in the middle. CDR3 in DNA: TGTGCCAGCAGTTCCCCGGGGGCAACTAATGAAAAACTGTTTTTT. Its protein is CASSSPGATNEKLFF.

The chain carries TRBV9 and TRBJ2-1; 9 bases agree with TRBD2. V lost 0 bases, J lost 6 bases, and 19 bases stayed unmatched. Germline V gene sequence: CDR1 SGDLS, CDR2 YYNGEE. The CDR3 loop spans 20 amino acids. The CDR3 nucleotides are TGTGCCAGCAGCGTAGAACCCCACCCCGGGGGGGCGGGGGGGTTCAATGAGCAGTTCTTC. This gives the protein CASSVEPHPGGAGGFNEQFF.

V and J are TRBV14 and TRBJ1-1, with TRBD1 matching 9 bases. This CDR3 comprises 14 residues. Trimming took 6 bases from V and 2 from J; bases not matched to a gene: 4. From germline, CDR1 is SGHDN and CDR2 FVKESK. The CDR3 region is CASSLDRGNTEAFF. DNA for the CDR3: TGTGCCAGCAGTCTGGACAGGGGAAACACTGAAGCTTTCTTT.

With regard to this clone: At the DNA level, this CDR3 is encoded by other sequences in the same sample as well. The genes are TRBV7-9 and TRBJ1-3, with D possibly being TRBD1 (5 bases). CDR1 and CDR2 from the germline V gene are SEHNR and FQNEAQ (reference sequence). Trimming cost V 6 bases and J 0 bases, with 9 bases left between them. The CDR3 has 14 residues. CDR3 protein: CASSSGLSGNTIYF. CDR3 DNA: TGTGCCAGCAGTTCGGGACTCTCTGGAAACACCATATATTTT.

V and J are TRBV6-6 and TRBJ2-5; 9 nucleotides agree with TRBD2. Germline V gene lookup returns CDR1 MNHNY and CDR2 SVGAGI (reference sequence). This CDR3 is 16 amino acids long. After removal of 5 bases from V and 2 bases from J, the junction contained 9 bases not matched to a gene. For the CDR3, the DNA is TGTGCCAGCAGTCCAGGCCAGCGGGGGGAGCAAGAGACCCAGTACTTC. Translated: CASSPGQRGEQETQYF.

The V and J genes are TRBV5-1 and TRBJ1-5, with 7 positions matching TRBD1. The CDR3 sequence is 16 residues long. Germline CDR1 and CDR2: SGHRS and YFSETQ. V was clipped by 4 bases and J by 0 bases; unmatched bases: 7. CDR3: CASSPGTVYSNQPQHF. The CDR3 DNA reads TGCGCCAGCAGCCCAGGGACAGTCTATAGCAATCAGCCCCAGCATTTT.

The rearrangement uses TRBV4-2 and TRBJ2-7, with 10 nucleotides matching TRBD1. With V trimmed by 3 bases and J by 4 bases, 6 bases remained unmatched. The germline CDR1 and CDR2 sequences are LGHNA and YNFKEQ. This CDR3 region has 15 residues. Here the CDR3 reads CASSHPGTGAYEQYF. The CDR3 DNA reads as TGTGCCAGCAGCCACCCCGGGACAGGGGCGTACGAGCAGTACTTC.

This chain uses TRBV18 with TRBJ1-4; TRBD1 matches at 10 bases. CDR3 length: 17 residues. Germline V gene sequence: CDR1 KGHSH, CDR2 LQKENI. V was pared by 3 bases and J by 0 bases, with 4 bases of the junction left unmatched. The CDR3 region is CASSPRTGGATNEKLFF. The CDR3 DNA is TGTGCCAGCTCACCCCGGACAGGGGGTGCAACTAATGAAAAACTGTTTTTT.

This sequence joins TRBV7-2 and TRBJ1-2, with D maybe TRBD1 (5 bases). Germline CDR1 and CDR2: SGHTA and FQGNSA. The germline V and J ends were trimmed by 4 bases and 6 bases, with 15 bases remaining between them. This CDR3 has 14 amino acids. The CDR3 here is CASSSKQGLDGYTF. The DNA of the CDR3 is TGTGCCAGCAGCTCCAAGCAGGGTTTAGATGGCTACACCTTC. Full variable domain (missing parts from reference TRBV7-2 and TRBJ1-2): GAGVSQSPSNKVTEKGKDVELRCDPISGHTALYWYRQSLGQGLEFLIYFQGNSAPDKSGLPSDRFSAERTGGSVSTLTIQRTQQEDSAVYLCASSSKQGLDGYTFGSGTRLTVV.

V is TRBV28 and J is TRBJ1-2; 7 bases agree with TRBD1. The trim removed 9 bases at V and 9 bases at J, leaving 10 bases unmatched. The CDR3 consists of 12 residues. Germline V gene lookup returns CDR1 MDHEN and CDR2 SYDVKM. The CDR3 nucleotides read TGTGCCAGTGCCGACAGGGAAGAACGCTACACCTTC. Amino acid sequence: CASADREERYTF.

The chain employs TRBV29-1 and TRBJ1-2, with D hard to call. V dropped 0 bases and J dropped 0 bases, with 14 bases sitting between them. The germline V gene encodes CDR1 SQVTM and CDR2 ANQGSEA. The CDR3 has 16 amino acids. The CDR3 is CSVEEHLRGTNYGYTF. The DNA for the CDR3 is TGCAGCGTTGAAGAACATCTGCGAGGGACTAACTATGGCTACACCTTC.

V gene TRBV6-2 or TRBV6-3 combines with J gene TRBJ2-7; 8 nucleotides agree with TRBD2. The germline CDR1 and CDR2 sequences are MNHEY and SVGEGT. V was clipped by 1 base and J by 5 bases; unmatched bases: 7. CDR3 length equals 15 residues. CDR3 in amino acids: CASSYFGGAFNEQYF. CDR3 sequence (DNA): TGTGCCAGCAGTTACTTCGGGGGGGCTTTTAACGAGCAGTACTTC.

The CDR3 loop reads CASSLGGGGTEAFF. Written as DNA, the CDR3 is TGTGCCAGCAGCTTGGGGGGTGGGGGCACTGAAGCTTTCTTT. The gene calls are TRBV11-2 and TRBJ1-1; TRBD1 is a possible D gene (5 bases). V lost 3 bases, J lost 4 bases, and 12 bases lay in between. The CDR3 runs to 14 residues. Germline assignment: CDR1 SGHAT and CDR2 FQNNGV.

The chain combines TRBV6-2 or TRBV6-3 with TRBJ2-2; possibly TRBD2 for D (7 bases). The length of the CDR3 is 16 residues. Germline V CDR1 and CDR2: MNHEY, SVGEGT. V was pared by 5 bases and J by 2 bases, with 15 bases between. CDR3 in amino acids: CASSTLGGLNTGELFF. In nucleotides, the CDR3 is TGTGCCAGCAGTACCCTGGGGGGGCTAAACACCGGGGAGCTGTTTTTT.

The table lists this clone with a count of one. The J gene is TRBJ1-2, the V gene TRBV30; TRBD1 aligns across 10 bases. The V gene end was trimmed by 4 bases and the J gene end by 2 bases; junction bases not matched to a gene: 16. The CDR3 runs to 18 residues. The germline V gene has CDR1 GTSNPN and CDR2 SVGIG (reference sequence). CDR3 nucleotides: TGTGCCTGGATGCTTTCCCGGGACAGGGGCAGATTGAACTATGGCTACACCTTC. Amino acid sequence: CAWMLSRDRGRLNYGYTF.

The rearrangement uses TRBV10-3 and TRBJ2-3; 16 bases are a match to TRBD2. Germline CDR1 reads ENHRY; CDR2 reads SYGVKD. The trim removed 7 bases at V and 6 bases at J, leaving 4 bases unmatched. This CDR3 is 15 amino acids long. This chain's CDR3 is CAINEGLAGGDTQYF. The CDR3 bases are TGTGCCATCAACGAGGGACTAGCGGGGGGGGATACGCAGTATTTT.

The V and J genes are TRBV5-1 and TRBJ2-5, with 9 bases that match TRBD1. V was pared by 4 bases and J by 4 bases, with 8 bases of the junction left unmatched. CDR3 length equals 15 residues. Per germline, CDR1 SGHRS and CDR2 YFSETQ. The CDR3 protein is CASSASQGALETQYF. The DNA of the CDR3 is TGCGCCAGCAGCGCCTCACAGGGGGCATTAGAGACCCAGTACTTC.

The J gene is TRBJ2-1, the V gene TRBV9, with D possibly matching TRBD1 (5 bases). CDR1 is SGDLS and CDR2 is YYNGEE in the germline V gene. V gave up 1 base and J gave up 7 bases, with 9 bases separating them. CDR3 size: 13 residues. The CDR3 loop is CASSVYSGNEQFF. Written as DNA, the CDR3 is TGTGCCAGCAGCGTATACTCAGGGAATGAGCAGTTCTTC.

V gene TRBV2 combines with J gene TRBJ1-2; 9 bases are a match to TRBD1. This CDR3 has 14 amino acids. V lost 8 bases, J lost 2 bases, and 6 bases stayed unmatched. Germline V gene lookup returns CDR1 SNHLY and CDR2 FYNNEI. The CDR3 DNA follows: TGTGCCAGCCACCCCGGGACAGGGAACTATGGCTACACCTTC. It encodes CASHPGTGNYGYTF.

The V call is TRBV10-2, the J call TRBJ2-1, with TRBD2 identical over 9 bases. The germline gives CDR1 WSHSY, CDR2 SAAADI. V lost 6 bases, J lost 4 bases, and 7 bases stayed unmatched. The CDR3 contains 15 residues. The CDR3 is CASRKGTSSYNEQFF. CDR3 nucleotides: TGCGCCAGCAGGAAAGGGACTAGCAGTTACAATGAGCAGTTCTTC.

The chain links TRBV19 to TRBJ2-7, with TRBD2 matching over 11 bases. This CDR3 region has 17 residues. CDR1 and CDR2 from the germline V gene are LNHDA and SQIVND (reference sequence). V was clipped by 5 bases and J by 6 bases; unmatched bases: 15. CDR3 coding DNA: TGTGCCAGTAGTCGGGCTAGCGGGGGGTCAACCCGCCCCGAGCAGTACTTC. Its translation is CASSRASGGSTRPEQYF.

The gene calls are TRBV6-2 or TRBV6-3 and TRBJ1-1, with D perhaps TRBD1 (5 bases). Germline values: CDR1 MNHEY, CDR2 SVGEGT. The CDR3 is 16 amino acids. The germline V and J ends were trimmed by 2 bases and 1 base, with 14 bases remaining between them. The CDR3 spells CASSYNMGGKNTEAFF. CDR3 DNA sequence: TGTGCCAGCAGTTACAATATGGGGGGGAAGAACACTGAAGCTTTCTTT.

The chain recombines TRBV7-2 with TRBJ2-5, with a tentative D call TRBD2 (6 bases). CDR1 and CDR2 (germline): SGHTA, FQGNSA. V was clipped by 2 bases and J by 1 base, with 14 bases between them. This CDR3 has 16 amino acids. The CDR3: CASSLNPAGPQETQYF. Written as DNA, the CDR3 is TGTGCCAGCAGCTTAAATCCGGCGGGGCCCCAAGAGACCCAGTACTTC.

This chain connects TRBV2 to TRBJ1-1; tentatively, D is TRBD1 (6 bases). V gave up 4 bases and J gave up 4 bases, with 10 bases separating them. CDR1 and CDR2 from the germline V gene are SNHLY and FYNNEI. The CDR3 loop spans 13 amino acids. Written as DNA, the CDR3 is TGTGCCAGCAGTGTTCAGGGGACCACTGAAGCTTTCTTT. This encodes CASSVQGTTEAFF.

V is TRBV11-2 and J is TRBJ2-3; 10 bases are shared with TRBD1. V lost 5 bases to trimming and J lost 5 bases; unmatched junction nucleotides: 4. CDR1 is SGHAT, CDR2 FQNNGV, per germline. The CDR3 loop spans 14 amino acids. This CDR3 reads CASSRDRGGDTQYF. CDR3 coding DNA: TGTGCCAGCAGCCGGGACAGGGGAGGAGATACGCAGTATTTT.